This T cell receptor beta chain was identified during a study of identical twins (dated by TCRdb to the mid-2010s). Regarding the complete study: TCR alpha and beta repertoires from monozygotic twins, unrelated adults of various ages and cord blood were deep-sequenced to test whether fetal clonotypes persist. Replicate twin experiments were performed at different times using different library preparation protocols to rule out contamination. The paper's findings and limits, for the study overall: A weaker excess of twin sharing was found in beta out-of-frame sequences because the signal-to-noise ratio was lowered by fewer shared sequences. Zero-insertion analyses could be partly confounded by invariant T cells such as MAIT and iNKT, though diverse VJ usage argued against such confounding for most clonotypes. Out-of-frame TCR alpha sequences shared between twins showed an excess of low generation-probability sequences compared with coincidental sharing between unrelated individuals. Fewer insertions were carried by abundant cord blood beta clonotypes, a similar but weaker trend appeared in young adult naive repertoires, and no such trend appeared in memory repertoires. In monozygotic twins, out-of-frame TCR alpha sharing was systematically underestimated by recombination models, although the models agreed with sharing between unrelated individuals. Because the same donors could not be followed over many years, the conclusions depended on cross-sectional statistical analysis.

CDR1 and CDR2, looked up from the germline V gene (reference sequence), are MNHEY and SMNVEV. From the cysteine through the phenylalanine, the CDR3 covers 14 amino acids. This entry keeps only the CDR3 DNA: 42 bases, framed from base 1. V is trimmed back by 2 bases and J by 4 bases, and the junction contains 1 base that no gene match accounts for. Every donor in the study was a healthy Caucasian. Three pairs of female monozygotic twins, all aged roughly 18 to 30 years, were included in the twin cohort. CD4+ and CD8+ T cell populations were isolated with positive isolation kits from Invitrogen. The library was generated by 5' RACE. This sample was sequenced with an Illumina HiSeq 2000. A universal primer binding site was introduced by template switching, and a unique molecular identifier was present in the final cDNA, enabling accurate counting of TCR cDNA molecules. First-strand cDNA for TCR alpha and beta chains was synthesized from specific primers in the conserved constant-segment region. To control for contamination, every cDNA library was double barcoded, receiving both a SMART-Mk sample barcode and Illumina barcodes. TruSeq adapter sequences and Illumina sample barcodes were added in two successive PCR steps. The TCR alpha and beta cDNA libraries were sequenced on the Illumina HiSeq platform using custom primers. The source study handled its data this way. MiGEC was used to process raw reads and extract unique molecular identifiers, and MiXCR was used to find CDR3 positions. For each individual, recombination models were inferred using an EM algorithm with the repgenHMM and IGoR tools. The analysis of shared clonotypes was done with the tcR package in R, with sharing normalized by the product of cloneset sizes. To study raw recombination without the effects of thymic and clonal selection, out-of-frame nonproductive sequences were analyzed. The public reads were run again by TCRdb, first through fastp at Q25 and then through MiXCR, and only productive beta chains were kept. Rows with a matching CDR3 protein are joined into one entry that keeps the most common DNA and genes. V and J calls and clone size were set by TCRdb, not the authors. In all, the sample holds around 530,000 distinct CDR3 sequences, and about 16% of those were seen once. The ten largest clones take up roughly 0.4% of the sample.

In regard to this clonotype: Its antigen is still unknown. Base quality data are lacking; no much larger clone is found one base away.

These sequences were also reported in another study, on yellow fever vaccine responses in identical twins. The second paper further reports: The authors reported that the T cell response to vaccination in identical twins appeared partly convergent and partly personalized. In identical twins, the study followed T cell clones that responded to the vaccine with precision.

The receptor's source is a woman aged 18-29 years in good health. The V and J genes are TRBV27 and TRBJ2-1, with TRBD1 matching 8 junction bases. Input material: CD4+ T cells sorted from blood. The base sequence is TGTGCCAGCAGTTTACGGGACAGGTACAATGAGCAGTTCTTC. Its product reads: CASSLRDRYNEQFF.